Listed below are T cell receptor beta chains from one sample, sequenced in a study of identical twins. TCRdb analysed the 5' RACE reads with MiXCR anew, one entry per CDR3 protein. The sample yields 500,000 to 600,000 distinct CDR3 sequences, around 20% seen once. This sample also appeared in a second study, on T cells expressing NK-cell markers.

Material: CD4+ T cells sorted from blood. These receptor sequences come from a woman in her late teens or twenties in good health. CDR3s include the opening cysteine and the closing phenylalanine or tryptophan. A D gene is named only where the DNA matches it firmly. Size is omitted from some rows. Given values are once, few, many or a class for expanded clones.

CDR3 length,clone size,J gene,V gene,D gene,CDR3 DNA,CDR3 protein
15,.,TRBJ2-3,TRBV7-2,.,TGTGCCAGCAGCTTATTGGGTGGGATGGACGGCACGCAGTATTTT,CASSLLGGMDGTQYF
14,many,TRBJ1-5,TRBV6-5,.,TGTGCCAGCAGTTACTCGGCGGGGAATCAGCCCCAGCATTTT,CASSYSAGNQPQHF
13,few,TRBJ2-5,TRBV29-1,TRBD1,TGCAGCGTTGATCGGGACAGGGGAGAGACCCAGTACTTC,CSVDRDRGETQYF
14,few,TRBJ1-1,TRBV7-9,.,TGTGCCAGCAGCGCCCGGAGAGAGAACACTGAAGCTTTCTTT,CASSARRENTEAFF
12,many,TRBJ2-7,TRBV20-1,.,TGCAGTGCTAGACAGGGGAAGTACGAGCAGTACTTC,CSARQGKYEQYF
13,few,TRBJ2-5,TRBV29-1,.,TGCAGCGTTGAGACCAGGCGAAAAGAGACCCAGTACTTC,CSVETRRKETQYF
12,.,TRBJ2-3,TRBV12-3/TRBV12-4,TRBD2,TGTGCCAGCAGTTTTGGGGGGGGTACGCAGTATTTT,CASSFGGGTQYF
14,.,TRBJ2-5,TRBV20-1,TRBD2,TGCAGTGCTCTAGGGGCGGGGGGCCAAGAGACCCAGTACTTC,CSALGAGGQETQYF
17,few,TRBJ2-7,TRBV10-3,TRBD2,TGTGCCATCAGTGACGGGCTAGCGGGAGGGCCTCTCGACGAGCAGTACTTC,CAISDGLAGGPLDEQYF
14,once,TRBJ1-5,TRBV5-6,.,TGTGCCAGCAGCTTCAGAGGTTCTATTCAGCCCCAGCATTTT,CASSFRGSIQPQHF
15,.,TRBJ1-5,TRBV20-1,TRBD1,TGCAGTGCGGAACGACAGGGCGATAGCAATCAGCCCCAGCATTTT,CSAERQGDSNQPQHF
13,.,TRBJ1-3,TRBV4-3,.,TGCGCCAGCAGCCAAGAACGAGGAAACACCATATATTTT,CASSQERGNTIYF
12,few,TRBJ1-4,TRBV29-1,.,TGCAGCGCAATCGGGGTGGACGAAAAACTGTTTTTT,CSAIGVDEKLFF
16,.,TRBJ1-5,TRBV7-9,.,TGTGCCAGCAGCTTACATCAGGGAAATAGCAATCAGCCCCAGCATTTT,CASSLHQGNSNQPQHF
17,.,TRBJ2-7,TRBV4-2,TRBD2,TGTGCCAGCAGCCAAGGGCCCCTAGCGGGGGTAGCCTACGAGCAGTACTTC,CASSQGPLAGVAYEQYF
13,few,TRBJ2-5,TRBV6-6,.,TGTGCCAGCACCTCAACCGCTAGCGCCTCCGAGTACTTC,CASTSTASASEYF
14,.,TRBJ2-5,TRBV5-1,.,TGCGCCAGCAGCTTGCCCGGAAGGAGTGAGACCCAGTACTTC,CASSLPGRSETQYF
14,few,TRBJ1-3,TRBV20-1,.,TGCAGTGCTAGAGTTTCGAATGGTGGAAACACCATATATTTT,CSARVSNGGNTIYF
17,many,TRBJ2-1,TRBV20-1,.,TGCAGTACACTAGGGATTTCATCGGGGAGCAGCGTCTATGAGCAGTTCTTC,CSTLGISSGSSVYEQFF
13,.,TRBJ2-7,TRBV12-3/TRBV12-4,.,TGTGCCAGCAGTTTCGGACTGTACCTAGAGCAGTACTTC,CASSFGLYLEQYF
14,.,TRBJ2-1,TRBV18,.,TGTGCCAGCTCACCGGGGAGGACTTTCAATGAGCAGTTCTTC,CASSPGRTFNEQFF
16,few,TRBJ2-1,TRBV6-2/TRBV6-3,TRBD2,TGTGCCAGCAGCCACCGGTTGGAGCGGGGGGACAATGAGCAGTTCTTC,CASSHRLERGDNEQFF
13,.,TRBJ2-2,TRBV6-2/TRBV6-3,.,TGTGCCAGCACCAGACTGTACACCGGGGAGCTGTTTTTT,CASTRLYTGELFF
13,.,TRBJ2-5,TRBV24-1,TRBD2,TGTGCCACCGGGTCTGCGGGAGGAGAGACCCAGTACTTC,CATGSAGGETQYF
12,.,TRBJ1-1,TRBV7-9,.,TGTGCCAGCAGCTTGTACCAAACTGAAGCTTTCTTT,CASSLYQTEAFF
12,.,TRBJ1-1,TRBV10-3,.,TGTGCCATCAGTGAGCCAGAACAGGGAACTTTCTTT,CAISEPEQGTFF
15,.,TRBJ1-5,TRBV6-1,TRBD1,TGTGCCAGCAGGCGGGGACAGTCTTTCAATCAGCCCCAGCATTTT,CASRRGQSFNQPQHF
14,few,TRBJ2-4,TRBV6-5,.,TGTGCCAGCAGTTACACACCTGCCAAAAACATTCAGTACTTC,CASSYTPAKNIQYF
14,.,TRBJ1-2,TRBV30,.,TGTGCCTGGAGTGTAGGTCCCCTACTCTATGGCTACACCTTC,CAWSVGPLLYGYTF
15,.,TRBJ2-1,TRBV6-5,TRBD2,TGTGCCAGCAGTTACTCCCCGGGGGGCTACAATGAGCAGTTCTTC,CASSYSPGGYNEQFF
15,.,TRBJ2-2,TRBV3-1,.,TGTGCCAGCAGCCTCTGGGGACGGCGTGCCGGGGAGCTGTTTTTT,CASSLWGRRAGELFF
14,.,TRBJ2-5,TRBV5-1,.,TGCGCCAGCAGCGCCGACCGGGCCGAGGAGACCCAGTACTTC,CASSADRAEETQYF
15,.,TRBJ2-7,TRBV7-2,.,TGTGCCAGCAGTTTCGCGACGGGCGTCTCCTACGAGCAGTACTTC,CASSFATGVSYEQYF
10,.,TRBJ2-3,TRBV20-1,.,TGCAGTGTCGAGGGGCGTACGCAGTATTTT,CSVEGRTQYF
14,few,TRBJ2-3,TRBV9,TRBD1,TGTGCCAGCAGCGTAGCGCAGGGGGCGGATACGCAGTATTTT,CASSVAQGADTQYF
12,once,TRBJ2-1,TRBV9,.,TGTACCAGCAGCGTAGATAACAATGAGCAGTTCTTC,CTSSVDNNEQFF
16,few,TRBJ2-1,TRBV9,.,TGTGCCAGCAGCCCTAACGCTAGGCACTCCTACAATGAGCAGTTCTTC,CASSPNARHSYNEQFF
12,many,TRBJ1-2,TRBV12-3/TRBV12-4,.,TGTGCCAGCAGTTCCGGGGGGGATGGCTACACCTTC,CASSSGGDGYTF
13,few,TRBJ1-2,TRBV2,.,TGTGCCAGCAGTGGGGGACTTGATGGTGGCTACACCTTC,CASSGGLDGGYTF
15,few,TRBJ2-1,TRBV20-1,TRBD2,TGCAGTGCTAGAGATCGGCTAGCGGGATATGGTGAGCAGTTCTTC,CSARDRLAGYGEQFF
19,.,TRBJ1-5,TRBV11-1,.,TGTGCCAGCAGCACAAGCACGGCGTCGGGGTCCCTACCCAATCAGCCCCAGCATTTT,CASSTSTASGSLPNQPQHF
15,.,TRBJ2-1,TRBV5-1,TRBD2,TGCGCCAGCAGCTTTCTAGCGGGTTCGGACAATGAGCAGTTCTTC,CASSFLAGSDNEQFF
14,few,TRBJ2-3,TRBV12-3/TRBV12-4,.,TGTGCCAGCAGTTTCTCGGGGCCCACAGATACGCAGTATTTT,CASSFSGPTDTQYF
12,few,TRBJ1-6,TRBV12-3/TRBV12-4,.,TGTGCCAGCAGTTTCAGGGTGGTCCCCCTCCACTTT,CASSFRVVPLHF
13,few,TRBJ1-1,TRBV20-1,.,TGCAGTGCTAGAGATGGAGCGAACACTGAAGCTTTCTTT,CSARDGANTEAFF
16,.,TRBJ2-5,TRBV6-2/TRBV6-3,TRBD1,TGTGCCAGCAGCCAGTACCTTACAGGGGGCGGAGAGACCCAGTACTTC,CASSQYLTGGGETQYF
13,.,TRBJ1-5,TRBV2,.,TGTGCCAGCAGTGAAGCGCCCAATCAGCCCCAGCATTTT,CASSEAPNQPQHF
16,.,TRBJ1-6,TRBV30,TRBD1,TGTGCCTGGAGAGACAGGTCGGGGACAGGCAGATCACCCCTCCACTTT,CAWRDRSGTGRSPLHF
15,.,TRBJ2-3,TRBV28,.,TGTGCCAGCAGTTTGTTAGCTCTTCGCACAGATACGCAGTATTTT,CASSLLALRTDTQYF
15,many,TRBJ2-1,TRBV29-1,TRBD2,TGCAGCGTTGGGGGTAGCGGGTCGCTACGGGGTGAGCAGTTCTTC,CSVGGSGSLRGEQFF
17,.,TRBJ2-3,TRBV18,TRBD2,TGTGCCAGCTCACCCACCGGGACTAGCGGGAGGTCAGATACGCAGTATTTT,CASSPTGTSGRSDTQYF
15,.,TRBJ2-1,TRBV2,.,TGTGCCAGCAGTGCTTACAACAAGGCCTACAATGAGCAGTTCTTC,CASSAYNKAYNEQFF
14,few,TRBJ2-7,TRBV7-2,TRBD1,TGTGCCAGCAGCTTCGACAGGGAAACCTACGAGCAGTACTTC,CASSFDRETYEQYF
13,.,TRBJ1-1,TRBV29-1,.,TGCAGCGCCGCCGGACACTCGAACACTGAAGCTTTCTTT,CSAAGHSNTEAFF